The following is a TCR beta chain sequence with its context. This record comes from a study of control samples from healthy donors and cancer patients. The CDR3 runs 14 residues. Germline CDR1 MNHNY, CDR2 SVGAGI (reference sequence). The V and J ends lost 6 bases and 2 bases respectively, with 11 bases between them. The table came from immunoSEQ multiplex PCR; TCRdb's copy has only in-frame clones and leaves some out. The sample holds fewer than 250,000 clones. The rearrangement joins TRBV6-6 to TRBJ1-3; D is undetermined. The material sequenced was blood. The source is a young woman in good health. CDR3 protein: CASRDLGTGNTIYF. For the CDR3, the DNA is TGTGCCAGCAGGGATTTGGGAACTGGAAACACCATATATTTT.